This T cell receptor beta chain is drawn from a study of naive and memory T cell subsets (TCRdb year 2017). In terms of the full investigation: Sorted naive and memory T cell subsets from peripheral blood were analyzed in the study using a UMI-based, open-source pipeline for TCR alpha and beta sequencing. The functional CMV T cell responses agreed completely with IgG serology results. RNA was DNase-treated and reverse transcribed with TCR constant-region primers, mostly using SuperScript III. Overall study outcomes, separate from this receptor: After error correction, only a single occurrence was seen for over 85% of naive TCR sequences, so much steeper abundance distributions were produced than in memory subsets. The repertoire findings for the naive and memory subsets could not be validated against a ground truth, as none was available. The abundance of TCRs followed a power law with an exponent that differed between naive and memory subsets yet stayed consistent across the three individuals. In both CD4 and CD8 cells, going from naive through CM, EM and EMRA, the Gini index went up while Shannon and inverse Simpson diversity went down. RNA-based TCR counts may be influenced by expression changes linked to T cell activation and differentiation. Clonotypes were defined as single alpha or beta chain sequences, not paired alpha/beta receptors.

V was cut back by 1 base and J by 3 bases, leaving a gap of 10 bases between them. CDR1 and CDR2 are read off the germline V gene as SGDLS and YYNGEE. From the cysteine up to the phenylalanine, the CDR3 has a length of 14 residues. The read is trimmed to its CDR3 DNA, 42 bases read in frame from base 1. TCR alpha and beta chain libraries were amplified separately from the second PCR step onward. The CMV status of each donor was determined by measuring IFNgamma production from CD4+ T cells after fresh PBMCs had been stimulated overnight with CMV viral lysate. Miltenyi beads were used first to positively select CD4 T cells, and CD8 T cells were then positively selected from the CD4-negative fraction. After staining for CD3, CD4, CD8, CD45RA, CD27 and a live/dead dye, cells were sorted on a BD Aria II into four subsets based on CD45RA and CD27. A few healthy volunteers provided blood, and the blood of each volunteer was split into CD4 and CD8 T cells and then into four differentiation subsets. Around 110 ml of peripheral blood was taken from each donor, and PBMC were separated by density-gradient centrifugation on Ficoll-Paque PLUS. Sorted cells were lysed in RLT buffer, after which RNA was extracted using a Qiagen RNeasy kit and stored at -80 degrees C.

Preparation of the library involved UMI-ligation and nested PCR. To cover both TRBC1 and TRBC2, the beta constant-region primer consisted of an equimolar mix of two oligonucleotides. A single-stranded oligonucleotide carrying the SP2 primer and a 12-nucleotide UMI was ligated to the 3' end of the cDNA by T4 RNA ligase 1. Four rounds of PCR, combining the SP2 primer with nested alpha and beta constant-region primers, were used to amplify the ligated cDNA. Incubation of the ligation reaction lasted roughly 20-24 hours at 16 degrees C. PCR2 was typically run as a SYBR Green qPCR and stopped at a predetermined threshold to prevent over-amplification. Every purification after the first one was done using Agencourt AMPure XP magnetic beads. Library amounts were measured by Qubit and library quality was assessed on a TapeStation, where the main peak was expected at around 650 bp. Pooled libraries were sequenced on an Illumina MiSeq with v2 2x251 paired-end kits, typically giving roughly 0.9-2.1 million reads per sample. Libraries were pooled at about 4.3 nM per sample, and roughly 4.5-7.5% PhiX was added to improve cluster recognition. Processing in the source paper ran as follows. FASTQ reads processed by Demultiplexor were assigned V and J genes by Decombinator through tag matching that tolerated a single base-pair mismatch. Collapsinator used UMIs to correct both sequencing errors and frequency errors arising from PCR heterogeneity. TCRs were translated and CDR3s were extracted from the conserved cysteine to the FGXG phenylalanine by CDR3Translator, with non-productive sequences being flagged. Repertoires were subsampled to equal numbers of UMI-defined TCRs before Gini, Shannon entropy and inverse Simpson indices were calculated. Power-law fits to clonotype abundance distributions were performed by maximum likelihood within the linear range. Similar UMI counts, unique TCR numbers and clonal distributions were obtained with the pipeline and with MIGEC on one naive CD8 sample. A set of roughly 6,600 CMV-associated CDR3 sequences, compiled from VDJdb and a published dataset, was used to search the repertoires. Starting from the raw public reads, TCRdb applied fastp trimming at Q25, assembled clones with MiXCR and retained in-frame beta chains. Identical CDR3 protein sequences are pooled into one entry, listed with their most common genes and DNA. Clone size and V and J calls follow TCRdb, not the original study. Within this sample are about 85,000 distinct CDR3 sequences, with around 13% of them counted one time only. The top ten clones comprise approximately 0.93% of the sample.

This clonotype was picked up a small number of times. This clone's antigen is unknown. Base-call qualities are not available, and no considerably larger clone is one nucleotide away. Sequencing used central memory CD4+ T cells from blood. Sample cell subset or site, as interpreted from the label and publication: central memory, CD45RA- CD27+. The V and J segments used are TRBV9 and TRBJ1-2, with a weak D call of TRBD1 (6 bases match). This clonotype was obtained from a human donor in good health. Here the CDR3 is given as CASSVRGGDYGYTF. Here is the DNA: TGTGCCAGCAGCGTACGCGGGGGCGACTATGGCTACACCTTC. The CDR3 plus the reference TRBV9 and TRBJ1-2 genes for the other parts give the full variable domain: DSGVTQTPKHLITATGQRVTLRCSPRSGDLSVYWYQQSLDQGLQFLIQYYNGEERAKGNILERFSAQQFPDLHSELNLSSLELGDSALYFCASSVRGGDYGYTFGSGTRLTVV.